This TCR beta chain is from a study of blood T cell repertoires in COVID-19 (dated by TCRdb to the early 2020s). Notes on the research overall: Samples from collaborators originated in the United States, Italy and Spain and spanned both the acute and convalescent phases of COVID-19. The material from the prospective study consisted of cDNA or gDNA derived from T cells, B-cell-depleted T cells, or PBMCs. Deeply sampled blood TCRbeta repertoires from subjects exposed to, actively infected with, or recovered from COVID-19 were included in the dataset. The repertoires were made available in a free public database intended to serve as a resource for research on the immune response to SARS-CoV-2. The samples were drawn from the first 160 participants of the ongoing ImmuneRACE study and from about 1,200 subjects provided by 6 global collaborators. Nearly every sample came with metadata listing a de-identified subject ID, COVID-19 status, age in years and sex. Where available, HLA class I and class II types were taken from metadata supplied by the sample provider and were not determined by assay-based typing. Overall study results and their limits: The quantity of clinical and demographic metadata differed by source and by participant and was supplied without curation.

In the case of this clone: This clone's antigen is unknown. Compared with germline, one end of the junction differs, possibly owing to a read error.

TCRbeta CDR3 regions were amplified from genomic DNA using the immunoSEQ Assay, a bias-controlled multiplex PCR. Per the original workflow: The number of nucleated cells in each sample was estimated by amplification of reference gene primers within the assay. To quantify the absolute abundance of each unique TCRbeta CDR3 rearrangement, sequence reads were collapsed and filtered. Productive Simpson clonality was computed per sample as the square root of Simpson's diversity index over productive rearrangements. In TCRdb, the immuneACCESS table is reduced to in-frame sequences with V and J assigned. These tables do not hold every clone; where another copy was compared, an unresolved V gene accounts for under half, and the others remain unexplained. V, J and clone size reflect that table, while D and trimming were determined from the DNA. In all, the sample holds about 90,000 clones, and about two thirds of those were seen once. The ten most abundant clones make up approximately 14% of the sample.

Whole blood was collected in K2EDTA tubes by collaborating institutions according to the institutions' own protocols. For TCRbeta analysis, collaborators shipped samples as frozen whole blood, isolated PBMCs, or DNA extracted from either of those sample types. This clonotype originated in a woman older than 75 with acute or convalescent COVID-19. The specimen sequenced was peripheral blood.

This receptor carries the CDR3 CASSQDGRDTEAFF. The DNA is TGTGCCAGCAGCCAAGATGGTCGGGACACCGAAGCTTTCTTT. The chain is encoded by TRBV4-2 joined to TRBJ1-1; possibly the D gene is TRBD1, per 6 matching bases. According to the germline V gene, CDR1 reads LGHNA and CDR2 reads YNFKEQ. The CDR3 starts with the cysteine, ends with the phenylalanine, and has 14 residues. Left in the record is the CDR3 DNA by itself, 42 bases read in frame from the first base.